A single TCR beta chain is shown here with its context. The data belong to a study of OX40 agonist ivuxolimab in advanced cancers. Across the study: Ivuxolimab, which patients received intravenously every 2 weeks, was dosed at 0.01 to 10 mg/kg. With a range of roughly 20 to 80, age averaged roughly 60 years, and around 83% were male.

Only in-frame clones appear in the TCRdb table, and some are missing; sequencing was by immunoSEQ multiplex PCR. This sample yields 65,000 to 95,000 clones, of which 92% are seen a single time; approximately 0.5% belongs to the top ten. Looked up from germline, CDR1 is SGHAT and CDR2 is FQNNGV. The CDR3 sequence is 18 residues long. V lost 5 bases and J 5 bases, leaving 24 bases between the germline ends. The study sampled blood at baseline, cycle 4 day 1, and cycle 7 day 1. The specimen comprised CD4+ or CD8+ T cells sorted from blood, sampled in a trial of the OX40 agonist ivuxolimab. The rearrangement links TRBV11-2 to TRBJ1-4, with TRBD1 as a possible D gene (6 bases). The receptor was derived from an adult with an advanced solid tumor such as melanoma, head and neck, liver or kidney cancer. DNA for the CDR3: TGTGCCAGCAGCCCCCACTCTGGGGGCGGCGGGGTGAATGAAAAACTGTTTTTT. Protein product: CASSPHSGGGGVNEKLFF.